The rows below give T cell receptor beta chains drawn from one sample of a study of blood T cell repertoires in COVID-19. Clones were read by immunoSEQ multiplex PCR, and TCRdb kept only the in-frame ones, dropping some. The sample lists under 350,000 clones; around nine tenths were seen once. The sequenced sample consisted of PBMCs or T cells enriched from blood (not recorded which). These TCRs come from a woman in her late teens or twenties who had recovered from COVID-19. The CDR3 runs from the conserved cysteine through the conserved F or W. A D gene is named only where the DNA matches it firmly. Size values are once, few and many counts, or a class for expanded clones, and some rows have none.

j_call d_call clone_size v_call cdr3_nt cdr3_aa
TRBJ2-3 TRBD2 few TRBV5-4 TGTGCCAGCAGCCAAGAAGGACTAGCGGGGGGGTTCAGCACAGATACGCAGTATTTT CASSQEGLAGGFSTDTQYF
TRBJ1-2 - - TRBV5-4 TGTGCCAGCAGCCCGGGAAGGGCGAGGGATGGCTACACCTTC CASSPGRARDGYTF
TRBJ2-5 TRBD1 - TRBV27 TGTGCCAGCAGTAAAAACCAAGACAGGGGGAAGACCCAGTACTTC CASSKNQDRGKTQYF
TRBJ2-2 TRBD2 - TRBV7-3 TGTGCCAGCAGCTTATCTTCTAGCGGGAGGACGAACACCGGGGAGCTGTTTTTT CASSLSSSGRTNTGELFF
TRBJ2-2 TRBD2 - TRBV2 TGTGCCAGCAGGGAACTAGCGGGAGTAACCGGGGAGCTGTTTTTT CASRELAGVTGELFF
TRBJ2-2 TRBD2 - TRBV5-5 TGTGCCACCCGACTAGCTGCCGGGGAGCTGTTTTTT CATRLAAGELFF
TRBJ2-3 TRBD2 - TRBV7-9 TGTGCCAGCAGCTTAGTAGGGACTAGCAGAACAGATACGCAGTATTTT CASSLVGTSRTDTQYF
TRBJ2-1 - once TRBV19 TGTGCCAGTAGTATAGGCGGACTCTCCTACAATGAGCAGTTCTTC CASSIGGLSYNEQFF
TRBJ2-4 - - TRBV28 TGTGCCAGCACTCAGGGGGGTCGGGGCAAAAACATTCAGTACTTC CASTQGGRGKNIQYF
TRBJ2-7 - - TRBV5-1 TGCGCCAGCAGCCCAGATTCCTACGAGCAGTACTTC CASSPDSYEQYF
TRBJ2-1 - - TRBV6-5 TGTGCCAGCAGTTCCCCGGGAGAGGACGATGAGCAGTTCTTC CASSSPGEDDEQFF
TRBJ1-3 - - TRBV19 TGTGCCAGTAGTGCAGCGATCTCTGGAAACACCATATATTTT CASSAAISGNTIYF
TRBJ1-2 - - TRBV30 TGTGCCTGGAGTGACGGGGGAGAGCCTTATGGCTACACCTTC CAWSDGGEPYGYTF
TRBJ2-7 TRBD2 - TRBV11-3 TGTGCCAGCAGCTTATTCGCGGGGGATTACGAGCAGTACTTC CASSLFAGDYEQYF
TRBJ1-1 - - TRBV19 TGTGCCAGTAGTATAGGAGGCGGAAGTAACCCCCTGAACACTGAAGCTTTCTTT CASSIGGGSNPLNTEAFF
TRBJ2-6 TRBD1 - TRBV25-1 TGTGCCAGCAGTGACCGGGACAGGGGGACTGGGGCCAACGTCCTGACTTTC CASSDRDRGTGANVLTF
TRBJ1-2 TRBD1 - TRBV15 TGTGCCACCAGCAGAGCCCCGGACAGGAACTATGGCTACACCTTC CATSRAPDRNYGYTF
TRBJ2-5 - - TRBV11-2 TGTGCCAGCAGCCCCCCCCTCGGAGAGACCCAGTACTTC CASSPPLGETQYF
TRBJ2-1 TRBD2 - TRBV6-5 TGTGCCAGAGGACTAGCGGGAAGCAATGAGCAGTTCTTC CARGLAGSNEQFF
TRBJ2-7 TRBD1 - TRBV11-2 TGTGCCAGCAGCTTACTGGACAGGGGAAACGAGCAGTACTTC CASSLLDRGNEQYF
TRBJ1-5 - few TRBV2 TGTGCCAGCAGTGAGTGGGGCCAGGGATGGCCCCAGCATTTT CASSEWGQGWPQHF
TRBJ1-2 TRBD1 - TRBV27 TGTGCCAGCAGTCCGGGGACAGTGAGCTATGGCTACACCTTC CASSPGTVSYGYTF
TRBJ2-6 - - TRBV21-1 TGTGCCAGCAGCAAAGCGATCGGGGACAGGGGTACTGGGGCCAACGTCCTGACTTTC CASSKAIGDRGTGANVLTF
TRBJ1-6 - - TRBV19 TGTGCCAGTAGTATTTCGGACTCTAATTCACCCCTCCACTTT CASSISDSNSPLHF
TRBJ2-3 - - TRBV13 TGTGCCAGCAGCTTAGTTGCAGGAACAGATACGCAGTATTTT CASSLVAGTDTQYF
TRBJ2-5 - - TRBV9 TGTGCCAGCAGCGAGGGGGACTACCGCCAAGAGACCCAGTACTTC CASSEGDYRQETQYF
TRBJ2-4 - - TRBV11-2 TGTGCCAGCAGCTTACGACCCAACGGGGACATTCAGTACTTC CASSLRPNGDIQYF
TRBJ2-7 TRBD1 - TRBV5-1 TGCGCCAGCAGCTTAGGGACAGTGGATACTTACGAGCAGTACTTC CASSLGTVDTYEQYF
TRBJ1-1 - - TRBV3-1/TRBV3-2 TGTGCCAGCAGCCTACGAGGTTACACTGAAGCTTTCTTT CASSLRGYTEAFF
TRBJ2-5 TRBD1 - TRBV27 TGTGCCAGCAGTATGGACAGGGCGCGAGAGACCCAGTACTTC CASSMDRARETQYF
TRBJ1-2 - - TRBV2 TGTGCCATCATAGAAGCTAACTATGGCTACACCTTC CAIIEANYGYTF
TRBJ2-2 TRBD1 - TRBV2 TGTGCCAGCAGTGAATCCCCGGCAGGGGGCACCGGGGAGCTGTTTTTT CASSESPAGGTGELFF
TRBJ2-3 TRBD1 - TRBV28 TGTGCCAGCTTTCCGGGAACAGGGGTTGGTGGCACAGATACGCAGTATTTT CASFPGTGVGGTDTQYF
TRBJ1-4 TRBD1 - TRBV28 TGTGCCAGCAGTTTATGGGGACAGATTAATGAAAAACTGTTTTTT CASSLWGQINEKLFF
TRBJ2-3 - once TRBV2 TGTGCCAGTGCGAGAAGGGGCAGGGCTACAGATACGCAGTATTTT CASARRGRATDTQYF
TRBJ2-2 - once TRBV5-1 TGCGCCAGCAGCTTACGAAACGGAGGAGGGGAGCTGTTTTTT CASSLRNGGGELFF
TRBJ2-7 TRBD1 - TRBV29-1 TGCAGCGTTGAAGACCGTCAGGACAGGGGAGGCGAGCAGTACTTC CSVEDRQDRGGEQYF
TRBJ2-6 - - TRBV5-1 TGCGCCAGCAGCTCTTCTTGGGGAGCTGGGGCCAACGTCCTGACTTTC CASSSSWGAGANVLTF
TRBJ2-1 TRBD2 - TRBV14 TGTGCCAGCAGTTTCTCCTTAACTAGCGGAGCCTACAATGAGCAGTTCTTC CASSFSLTSGAYNEQFF
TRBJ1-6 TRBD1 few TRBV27 TGTGCCAGCAGTTTAGGGGGACAGGGAGGTTCACCCCTCCACTTT CASSLGGQGGSPLHF
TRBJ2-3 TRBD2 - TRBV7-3 TGTGCCAGCAGCCGGACTAGCGGGAGTGCAGATACGCAGTATTTT CASSRTSGSADTQYF
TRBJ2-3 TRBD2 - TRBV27 TGTGCCAGCAGTTTGACCCTAGCGGGCGGCACAGATACGCAGTATTTT CASSLTLAGGTDTQYF
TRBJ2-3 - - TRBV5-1 TGCGCCAGCAGCCCTCTGACAGGTGGCACAGATACGCAGTATTTT CASSPLTGGTDTQYF